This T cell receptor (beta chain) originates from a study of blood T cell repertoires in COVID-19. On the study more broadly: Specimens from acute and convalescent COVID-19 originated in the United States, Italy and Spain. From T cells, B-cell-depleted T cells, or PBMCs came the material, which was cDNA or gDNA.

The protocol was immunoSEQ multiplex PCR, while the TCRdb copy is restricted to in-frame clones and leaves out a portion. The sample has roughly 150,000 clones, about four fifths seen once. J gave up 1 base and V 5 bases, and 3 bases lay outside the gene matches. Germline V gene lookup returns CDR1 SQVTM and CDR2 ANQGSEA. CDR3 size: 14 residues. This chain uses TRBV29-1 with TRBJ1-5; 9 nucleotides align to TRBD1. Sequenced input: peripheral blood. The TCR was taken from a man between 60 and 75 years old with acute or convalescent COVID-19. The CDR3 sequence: CSVLTGGSNQPQHF. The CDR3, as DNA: TGCAGCGTTTTGACAGGGGGGAGCAATCAGCCCCAGCATTTT.